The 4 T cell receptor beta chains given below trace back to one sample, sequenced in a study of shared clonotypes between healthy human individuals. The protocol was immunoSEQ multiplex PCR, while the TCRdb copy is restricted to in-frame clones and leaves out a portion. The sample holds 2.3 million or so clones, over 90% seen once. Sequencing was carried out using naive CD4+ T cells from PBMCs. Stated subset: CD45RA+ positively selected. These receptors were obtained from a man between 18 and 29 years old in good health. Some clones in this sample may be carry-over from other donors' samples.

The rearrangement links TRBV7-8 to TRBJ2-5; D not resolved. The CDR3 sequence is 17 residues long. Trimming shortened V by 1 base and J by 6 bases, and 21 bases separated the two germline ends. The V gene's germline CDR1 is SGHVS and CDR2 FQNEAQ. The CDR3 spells CASSLVRTAQQRQTQYF. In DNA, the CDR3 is TGTGCCAGCAGCTTAGTGAGAACAGCCCAACAGCGACAGACCCAGTACTTC. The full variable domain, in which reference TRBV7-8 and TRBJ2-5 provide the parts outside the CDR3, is GAGVSQSPRYKVAKRGQDVALRCDPISGHVSLFWYQQALGQGPEFLTYFQNEAQLDKSGLPSDRFFAERPEGSVSTLKIQRTQQEDSAVYLCASSLVRTAQQRQTQYFGPGTRLLVL.

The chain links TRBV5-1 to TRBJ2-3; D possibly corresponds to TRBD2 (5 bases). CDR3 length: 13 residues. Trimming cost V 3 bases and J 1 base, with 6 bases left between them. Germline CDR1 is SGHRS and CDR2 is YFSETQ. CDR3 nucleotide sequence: TGCGCCAGCAGCTGGACTGGCACAGATACGCAGTATTTT. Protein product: CASSWTGTDTQYF.

The CDR3 DNA reads as TGTGCCAGCAGCTCAGGCGGGATGTCCTACGAGCAGTACTTC. This gives the protein CASSSGGMSYEQYF. The chain employs TRBV7-9 and TRBJ2-7, with D possibly TRBD2 on 6 matching bases. Germline-derived CDR1 and CDR2 are SEHNR and FQNEAQ (reference sequence). Trimming took off 4 bases at V and 1 base at J, with 11 bases between the two ends. The length of the CDR3 is 14 residues.

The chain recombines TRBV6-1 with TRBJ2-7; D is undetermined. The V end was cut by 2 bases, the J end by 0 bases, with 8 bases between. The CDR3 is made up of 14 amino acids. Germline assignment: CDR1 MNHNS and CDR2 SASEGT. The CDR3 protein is CASSERTASYEQYF. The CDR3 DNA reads TGTGCCAGCAGTGAACGGACGGCCTCCTACGAGCAGTACTTC.